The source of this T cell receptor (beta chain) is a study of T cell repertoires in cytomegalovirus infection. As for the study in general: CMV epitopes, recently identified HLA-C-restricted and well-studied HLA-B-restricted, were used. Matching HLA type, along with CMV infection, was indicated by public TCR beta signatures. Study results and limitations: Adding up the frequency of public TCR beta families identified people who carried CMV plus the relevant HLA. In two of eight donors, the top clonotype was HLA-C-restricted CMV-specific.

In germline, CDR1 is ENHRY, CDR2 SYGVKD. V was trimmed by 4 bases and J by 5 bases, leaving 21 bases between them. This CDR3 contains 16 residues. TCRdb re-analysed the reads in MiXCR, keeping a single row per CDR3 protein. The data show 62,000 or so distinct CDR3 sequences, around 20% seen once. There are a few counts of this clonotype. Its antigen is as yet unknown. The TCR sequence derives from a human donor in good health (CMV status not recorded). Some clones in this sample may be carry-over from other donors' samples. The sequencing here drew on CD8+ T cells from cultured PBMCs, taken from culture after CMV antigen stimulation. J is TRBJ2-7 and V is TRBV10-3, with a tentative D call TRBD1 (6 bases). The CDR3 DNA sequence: TGTGCCATCAGTGGGGCTCAGGGGACCCCGTCCCACGAGCAGTACTTC. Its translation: CAISGAQGTPSHEQYF.